This record looks at one T cell receptor (beta chain) sequence and its context. The sample holds many counts of this clonotype. No antigen is known for it. Base qualities are not provided; no much larger clone lies one nucleotide away. These data belong to a study of CD8 T cells in ankylosing spondylitis (dated by TCRdb to about 2017). For the wider study: The study set out to find disease-linked TCR variants by profiling T cell receptor beta repertoires in ankylosing spondylitis patients and healthy donors. The full study cohort was made up of about 25 ankylosing spondylitis patients and about a hundred healthy donors. Peripheral blood samples were taken, and synovial fluid was additionally collected from ankylosing spondylitis patients. The investigation overall reported the following: A TCR beta motif made up of seven or eight highly homologous amino acid variants appeared to be characteristic of blood from ankylosing spondylitis patients. Significant enrichment of the disease-linked clones was reported in matched synovial fluid samples from ankylosing spondylitis patients. The disease-linked clones had a CD8+ phenotype and were found at relatively low frequencies in peripheral blood. Some of the motif variants had been reported before in the synovial fluid and blood of reactive arthritis patients, a finding that suggests common disease-initiation mechanisms.

V and J are truncated by 1 base and 6 bases respectively, leaving an intervening sequence of 8 bases. Based on the germline V gene, the CDR1 and CDR2 sequences are SGHRS and YFSETQ. The CDR3 holds 13 amino acids from the cysteine to the phenylalanine. The only DNA kept is the CDR3, 39 bases in frame from the first base. The instrument was an Illumina HiSeq 2500. Quantitative 5'-RACE with molecular barcodes was the method used to prepare the TCR beta libraries. The original methods were these. Disease-linked TCR variants were identified with a new computational method built on a probabilistic model of VDJ rearrangement. TCRdb handled the public reads itself, with Q25 trimming in fastp and clone calling in MiXCR, and kept productive beta chains. Every distinct CDR3 protein forms one entry, paired with its most common genes and DNA. Here the V and J calls rest on TCRdb's processing, not on the authors' analysis. Present in this sample are fewer than 350,000 distinct CDR3 sequences, around a tenth of which were seen just once. The ten largest account for about 10% of the sample.

This chain is built from TRBV5-1 and TRBJ2-1, with the D gene not confidently named. This clonotype originated in a female donor with ankylosing spondylitis or in good health (not recorded which). Sequences were obtained from blood, either unsorted or a sorted T cell fraction (not recorded which). At the DNA level, the sequence is TGCGCCAGCAGCTTGTTGCCTTCCAATGAGCAGTTCTTC. The translation is CASSLLPSNEQFF.